This record concerns one T cell receptor beta chain sequence. This CDR3 spans 15 amino acids. The ends were cut back, 3 bases at V and 8 bases at J, with 16 bases in the middle. Germline-derived CDR1 and CDR2 are KGHSH and LQKENI. The record originates from a study of blood T cell repertoires in COVID-19. Sequencing was performed with immunoSEQ multiplex PCR; in TCRdb, only in-frame clones are kept and a portion is missing. In the table there are 60,000 to 80,000 clones, 88% of which are singletons. V gene TRBV18 combines with J gene TRBJ1-4, with D perhaps TRBD1 (6 bases). The sequenced material came from peripheral blood. The sequence derives from a human donor in a cohort sampled during active COVID-19. The chain's CDR3 is CASSPSAGVGEKLFF. DNA of the CDR3: TGTGCCAGCTCACCTTCGGCAGGGGTGGGAGAAAAACTGTTTTTT.